Listed below are T cell receptor beta chains from one sample, sequenced in a study of blood T cell repertoires in COVID-19. The repertoire was sequenced with immunoSEQ multiplex PCR; TCRdb's copy has only in-frame clones and lacks some. The data show approximately 85,000 clones, with almost 95% seen just once and around 6% held by the top ten. Sample: peripheral blood. The receptors here all came from a woman aged 55 to 70 with active COVID-19. CDR3s include the opening cysteine and the closing phenylalanine or tryptophan. The D gene is left open where the match is weak. Rows give clone size only sometimes, using once, few, many, or a class for an expanded clone.

V: TRBV18; size: -; D: TRBD1; J: TRBJ1-3; DNA: TGTGCCAGCTCACGGGACAGGGGACCCCTCCTCGGAAACACCATATATTTT; CDR3: CASSRDRGPLLGNTIYF
V: TRBV28; size: few; D: TRBD2; J: TRBJ2-3; DNA: TGTGCCAGCATCCTAGCGGGCTCTACAGATACGCAGTATTTT; CDR3: CASILAGSTDTQYF
V: TRBV11-3; size: -; D: -; J: TRBJ1-4; DNA: TGTGCCAGCAGCTTAGGACAGGCTGAAAAACTGTTTTTT; CDR3: CASSLGQAEKLFF
V: TRBV11-2; size: -; D: TRBD2; J: TRBJ2-1; DNA: TGTGCCAGCAGCCTCACCCCTAGCGGGAGGGTCCGGTTAATCTTC; CDR3: CASSLTPSGRVRLIF
V: TRBV28; size: -; D: -; J: TRBJ1-4; DNA: TGTGCCAGCAGTTTCCCGGGACATGAGCGAATAAAACTGTTTTTT; CDR3: CASSFPGHERIKLFF
V: TRBV7-9; size: once; D: -; J: TRBJ2-6; DNA: TGTGCCAGCACCAGGACAGAGGCCTCTGGGGCCAACGTCCTGACTTTC; CDR3: CASTRTEASGANVLTF
V: TRBV7-3; size: -; D: TRBD2; J: TRBJ2-2; DNA: TGTGCCAGCAGCTTAGACGGGAGGGCCGGGGAGCTGTTTTTT; CDR3: CASSLDGRAGELFF
V: TRBV28; size: once; D: TRBD2; J: TRBJ2-7; DNA: TGTGCCAGCAGTCAACGTAGCGGGAGGGCTCCCTACGAGCAGTACTTC; CDR3: CASSQRSGRAPYEQYF
V: TRBV7-8; size: once; D: -; J: TRBJ2-6; DNA: TGTGCCAGCAGCTTACAGGGACTTGGGGCCAACGTCCTGACTTTC; CDR3: CASSLQGLGANVLTF
V: TRBV18; size: -; D: TRBD1; J: TRBJ1-4; DNA: TGTGCCAGCTCAGCCGGGACAGCTAATGAAAAACTGTTTTTT; CDR3: CASSAGTANEKLFF
V: TRBV7-5; size: -; D: -; J: TRBJ2-7; DNA: TGTGCCAGAAGCTTACGCCAGGGTATTATTTGTCGGTACGAGCAGTACTTC; CDR3: CARSLRQGIICRYEQYF
V: TRBV28; size: -; D: -; J: TRBJ1-4; DNA: TGTGCCAGCAGTTTCGGCATGCGGAATGAAAAACTGTTTTTT; CDR3: CASSFGMRNEKLFF
V: TRBV6-6; size: -; D: -; J: TRBJ2-7; DNA: TGTGCCAGCATGACCGGGAATAAAGTCTACGAGCAGTACTTC; CDR3: CASMTGNKVYEQYF
V: TRBV9; size: -; D: -; J: TRBJ1-2; DNA: TGTGCCAGCAGCCCCTCAGGGAAATTAGGGACACTCTATGGCTACACCTTC; CDR3: CASSPSGKLGTLYGYTF
V: TRBV7-6; size: -; D: TRBD1; J: TRBJ2-7; DNA: TGTGCCAGCAGATCCCGTCCGGGACAGGGATACTCAAGCTCCTACGAGCAGTACTTC; CDR3: CASRSRPGQGYSSSYEQYF
V: TRBV18; size: -; D: -; J: TRBJ1-4; DNA: TGTGCCAGCTCATTCGACAAGAGCAAGAATGAAAAACTGTTTTTT; CDR3: CASSFDKSKNEKLFF
V: TRBV6-2/TRBV6-3; size: once; D: TRBD2; J: TRBJ2-5; DNA: TGTGCCAGCAGTTACTGGCCGACTAGCGGGGATCAAGAGACCCAGTACTTC; CDR3: CASSYWPTSGDQETQYF
V: TRBV19; size: -; D: -; J: TRBJ1-1; DNA: TGTGCCAGTAACCAGGCGATGAACACTGAAGCTTTCTTT; CDR3: CASNQAMNTEAFF
V: TRBV7-2; size: -; D: -; J: TRBJ1-1; DNA: TGTGCCAGCAGCTTAGCCGACAGGAGAACTGAAGCTTTCTTT; CDR3: CASSLADRRTEAFF
V: TRBV2; size: -; D: -; J: TRBJ2-7; DNA: TGTGCCAGCAGTACAGAAGCCTACGAGCAGTACTTC; CDR3: CASSTEAYEQYF
V: TRBV11-3; size: -; D: -; J: TRBJ2-5; DNA: TGTGCCAGCAGCTTAGGAGTCCCTCTAGGGAGACATCAAGAGACCCAGTACTTC; CDR3: CASSLGVPLGRHQETQYF
V: TRBV6-5; size: -; D: TRBD2; J: TRBJ2-1; DNA: TGTGCCAGCAGTTACCTGACTAGCGGGAGACCAGATGAGCAGTTCTTC; CDR3: CASSYLTSGRPDEQFF